Listed below are T cell receptor beta chains from one sample, sequenced in a study of blood T cell repertoires in COVID-19. Assay: immunoSEQ multiplex PCR; the TCRdb copy retains only in-frame clones and omits some. The sample yields 370,000 or so clones, about 80% seen once. The sample taken for sequencing was peripheral blood. The source is a human donor with acute or convalescent COVID-19. The donor label of this sample is uncertain. Each CDR3 is given with its conserved first and last residue. Fields, in order: clone size, CDR3 length, D gene, J gene, V gene, CDR3 DNA, CDR3 protein. A D gene is named only where the DNA matches it firmly. For some rows the clone size is stated as once, few or many, or as a class when expanded; others skip it.

clone size: -
CDR3 length: 12
D gene: TRBD1
J gene: TRBJ1-1
V gene: TRBV12-3/TRBV12-4
CDR3 DNA: TGTGCCAGCAGCCAGGGGACAGGGAAAGCTTTCTTT
CDR3 protein: CASSQGTGKAFF

clone size: few
CDR3 length: 16
D gene: -
J gene: TRBJ1-3
V gene: TRBV10-1
CDR3 DNA: TGCGCCAGCAGTGGATCAGACACTCTTTCGGGAAACACCATATATTTT
CDR3 protein: CASSGSDTLSGNTIYF

clone size: -
CDR3 length: 15
D gene: TRBD1
J gene: TRBJ2-7
V gene: TRBV29-1
CDR3 DNA: TGCAGCGTAAAAATAACCGGGACAGGGTCCAACGAGCAGTACTTC
CDR3 protein: CSVKITGTGSNEQYF

clone size: -
CDR3 length: 14
D gene: TRBD2
J gene: TRBJ2-3
V gene: TRBV29-1
CDR3 DNA: TGCAGCGTTGAGGTTGGACTAGGGGCAGATACGCAGTATTTT
CDR3 protein: CSVEVGLGADTQYF

clone size: once
CDR3 length: 14
D gene: TRBD2
J gene: TRBJ2-3
V gene: TRBV2
CDR3 DNA: TGTGCCAGCAAAAGCGGGAGGGCCGCAGATACGCAGTATTTT
CDR3 protein: CASKSGRAADTQYF

clone size: -
CDR3 length: 14
D gene: -
J gene: TRBJ1-1
V gene: TRBV27
CDR3 DNA: TGTGCCAGCAGTTTCGCAACAGGGAACACTGAAGCTTTCTTT
CDR3 protein: CASSFATGNTEAFF

clone size: -
CDR3 length: 15
D gene: -
J gene: TRBJ2-1
V gene: TRBV27
CDR3 DNA: TGTGCCAGCAGTCCAAAACGACAGGCTTACAATGAGCAGTTCTTC
CDR3 protein: CASSPKRQAYNEQFF

clone size: -
CDR3 length: 13
D gene: TRBD1
J gene: TRBJ1-6
V gene: TRBV12-3/TRBV12-4
CDR3 DNA: TGTGCCAGCAGGACAGGGTCGAATTCACCCCTCCACTTT
CDR3 protein: CASRTGSNSPLHF

clone size: once
CDR3 length: 15
D gene: -
J gene: TRBJ2-7
V gene: TRBV13
CDR3 DNA: TGTGCCAGCAGCTCCCTCCCGGGATCGGGCTACGAGCAGTACTTC
CDR3 protein: CASSSLPGSGYEQYF

clone size: -
CDR3 length: 14
D gene: -
J gene: TRBJ1-5
V gene: TRBV18
CDR3 DNA: TGTGCCAGCTCACCTCTTCCAACAGGGCAACCCCAGCATTTT
CDR3 protein: CASSPLPTGQPQHF

clone size: -
CDR3 length: 16
D gene: -
J gene: TRBJ1-1
V gene: TRBV18
CDR3 DNA: TGTGCCAGCTCACCGACCCTGACAGGTGGGAACACTGAAGCTTTCTTT
CDR3 protein: CASSPTLTGGNTEAFF

clone size: -
CDR3 length: 19
D gene: TRBD1
J gene: TRBJ1-4
V gene: TRBV7-9
CDR3 DNA: TGTGCCAGCAGCTTAACGACTCTAGGACAGGGGAGGGGTAATGAAAAACTGTTTTTT
CDR3 protein: CASSLTTLGQGRGNEKLFF

clone size: -
CDR3 length: 14
D gene: -
J gene: TRBJ1-2
V gene: TRBV10-3
CDR3 DNA: TGTGCCATCAGTGGCGGGGAACGTTCGGAAGGCTACACCTTC
CDR3 protein: CAISGGERSEGYTF

clone size: -
CDR3 length: 12
D gene: -
J gene: TRBJ1-3
V gene: TRBV2
CDR3 DNA: TGTGCCAGCAGTGTAACTGGAAACACCATATATTTT
CDR3 protein: CASSVTGNTIYF

clone size: -
CDR3 length: 14
D gene: -
J gene: TRBJ1-3
V gene: TRBV11-2
CDR3 DNA: TGTGCCAGCCGCGCAGGGGTGGGTGGAAACACCATATATTTT
CDR3 protein: CASRAGVGGNTIYF

clone size: once
CDR3 length: 15
D gene: -
J gene: TRBJ1-4
V gene: TRBV4-2
CDR3 DNA: TGTGCCAGCAGCCAAGGCAACGGGGGGAGGGAAAAACTGTTTTTT
CDR3 protein: CASSQGNGGREKLFF

clone size: -
CDR3 length: 15
D gene: TRBD1
J gene: TRBJ1-3
V gene: TRBV6-5
CDR3 DNA: TGTGCCAGCAAAGGCGGCAGGGGGTCTGGAAACACCATATATTTT
CDR3 protein: CASKGGRGSGNTIYF

clone size: -
CDR3 length: 16
D gene: -
J gene: TRBJ2-7
V gene: TRBV21-1
CDR3 DNA: TGTGCCAGCAGCAAAGCAAGGACAGTCCTCTCCTACGAGCAGTACTTC
CDR3 protein: CASSKARTVLSYEQYF

clone size: -
CDR3 length: 13
D gene: -
J gene: TRBJ1-2
V gene: TRBV15
CDR3 DNA: TGTGCCACCAGACAACAGGGTGCTCATGGCTACACCTTC
CDR3 protein: CATRQQGAHGYTF

clone size: -
CDR3 length: 15
D gene: TRBD2
J gene: TRBJ2-7
V gene: TRBV6-2/TRBV6-3
CDR3 DNA: TGTGCCAGCAGTTCTGAACTAGCGGGAGGCTACGAGCAGTACTTC
CDR3 protein: CASSSELAGGYEQYF

clone size: -
CDR3 length: 16
D gene: TRBD2
J gene: TRBJ2-5
V gene: TRBV4-1
CDR3 DNA: TGCGCCAGCAGCCGTTTTAGCGGGGGGGATGAAGAGACCCAGTACTTC
CDR3 protein: CASSRFSGGDEETQYF

clone size: -
CDR3 length: 11
D gene: -
J gene: TRBJ1-2
V gene: TRBV28
CDR3 DNA: TGTGCCAGCAGTTTCCGCTATGGCTACACCTTC
CDR3 protein: CASSFRYGYTF

clone size: few
CDR3 length: 16
D gene: TRBD1
J gene: TRBJ1-1
V gene: TRBV28
CDR3 DNA: TGTGCCAGCAGTTTGGGGACAGGGGCATTTTACACTGAAGCTTTCTTT
CDR3 protein: CASSLGTGAFYTEAFF

clone size: few
CDR3 length: 17
D gene: -
J gene: TRBJ1-4
V gene: TRBV28
CDR3 DNA: TGTGCCAGCAGTCCTCTCGTAGGGAGAGGGACTAATGAAAAACTGTTTTTT
CDR3 protein: CASSPLVGRGTNEKLFF

clone size: -
CDR3 length: 16
D gene: TRBD2
J gene: TRBJ2-6
V gene: TRBV19
CDR3 DNA: TGTGCCAGTGGGACTAGCGGTAGCTCTGGGGCCAACGTCCTGACTTTC
CDR3 protein: CASGTSGSSGANVLTF

clone size: -
CDR3 length: 18
D gene: TRBD1
J gene: TRBJ1-5
V gene: TRBV3-1/TRBV3-2
CDR3 DNA: TGTGCCAGCAGCCAAGATATGGCAGGGGGCATTAGCAATCAGCCCCAGCATTTT
CDR3 protein: CASSQDMAGGISNQPQHF

clone size: -
CDR3 length: 14
D gene: -
J gene: TRBJ1-2
V gene: TRBV5-1
CDR3 DNA: TGCGCCAGCAGCGGGGACTCCAGGGCCGGCGCCTACACCTTC
CDR3 protein: CASSGDSRAGAYTF

clone size: -
CDR3 length: 15
D gene: TRBD1
J gene: TRBJ1-2
V gene: TRBV5-1
CDR3 DNA: TGCGCCAGCAGCTTGGTTACAGGGGGCGACTATGGCTACACCTTC
CDR3 protein: CASSLVTGGDYGYTF

clone size: -
CDR3 length: 12
D gene: -
J gene: TRBJ2-1
V gene: TRBV11-2
CDR3 DNA: TGTGCCAGCAGCTTAGTGAGGCAGGGTAAGTTCTTC
CDR3 protein: CASSLVRQGKFF

clone size: once
CDR3 length: 14
D gene: -
J gene: TRBJ2-5
V gene: TRBV5-1
CDR3 DNA: TGCGCCAGCAGCTTGGGGGCTTACCAAGAGACCCAGTACTTC
CDR3 protein: CASSLGAYQETQYF

clone size: -
CDR3 length: 17
D gene: -
J gene: TRBJ1-1
V gene: TRBV30
CDR3 DNA: TGTGCCTGGAGTGGTTTAAACCCCAGGGGACTGAACACTGAAGCTTTCTTT
CDR3 protein: CAWSGLNPRGLNTEAFF

clone size: -
CDR3 length: 14
D gene: -
J gene: TRBJ1-3
V gene: TRBV7-6
CDR3 DNA: TGTGCCAGCAGCCTGGGGACATCTGGAAACACCATATATTTT
CDR3 protein: CASSLGTSGNTIYF

clone size: once
CDR3 length: 16
D gene: -
J gene: TRBJ2-1
V gene: TRBV7-9
CDR3 DNA: TGTGCCAGCAGCTTAAATGCGGGGCGCTCCTACAATGAGCAGTTCTTC
CDR3 protein: CASSLNAGRSYNEQFF

clone size: -
CDR3 length: 14
D gene: TRBD1
J gene: TRBJ1-5
V gene: TRBV15
CDR3 DNA: TGTGCCACCAGTAAACAGGGGTTTGGTCAGCCCCAGCATTTT
CDR3 protein: CATSKQGFGQPQHF

clone size: -
CDR3 length: 16
D gene: TRBD1
J gene: TRBJ1-6
V gene: TRBV19
CDR3 DNA: TGTGCCAGTAGTATGAGTTGGGACAGATGGGATTCACCCCTCCACTTT
CDR3 protein: CASSMSWDRWDSPLHF

clone size: -
CDR3 length: 16
D gene: TRBD2
J gene: TRBJ2-2
V gene: TRBV9
CDR3 DNA: TGTGCCAGCAGCGTATCACCGGGGGGGCTGGCCGGGGAGCTGTTTTTT
CDR3 protein: CASSVSPGGLAGELFF

clone size: -
CDR3 length: 16
D gene: -
J gene: TRBJ1-1
V gene: TRBV6-1
CDR3 DNA: TGTGCCAGCAGTGCTCGACAGGCCTACATGAACACTGAAGCTTTCTTT
CDR3 protein: CASSARQAYMNTEAFF

clone size: -
CDR3 length: 16
D gene: -
J gene: TRBJ1-4
V gene: TRBV5-1
CDR3 DNA: TGCGCCAGCAGCTTGGGTGCAGGGGTACGAAATGAAAAACTGTTTTTT
CDR3 protein: CASSLGAGVRNEKLFF

clone size: -
CDR3 length: 16
D gene: -
J gene: TRBJ2-4
V gene: TRBV28
CDR3 DNA: TGTGCCAGCAGCCCTACAGGCGGTTCGGCCAAAAACATTCAGTACTTC
CDR3 protein: CASSPTGGSAKNIQYF

clone size: -
CDR3 length: 14
D gene: TRBD1
J gene: TRBJ2-7
V gene: TRBV2
CDR3 DNA: TGTGCCAGCAGCTCCGGGACAGGGGGCAACGAGCAGTACTTC
CDR3 protein: CASSSGTGGNEQYF

clone size: -
CDR3 length: 14
D gene: TRBD1
J gene: TRBJ2-5
V gene: TRBV11-2
CDR3 DNA: TGTGCCAGCAGCCGGGACAGGGTGCAAGAGACCCAGTACTTC
CDR3 protein: CASSRDRVQETQYF

clone size: -
CDR3 length: 16
D gene: TRBD1
J gene: TRBJ1-6
V gene: TRBV27
CDR3 DNA: TGTGCCAGCAGTTTCCAGGTGCGGGACAGCTATTCACCCCTCCACTTT
CDR3 protein: CASSFQVRDSYSPLHF